This paragraph reports one T cell receptor (beta chain). This sample is drawn from a study of shared clonotypes between healthy human individuals. Samples underwent the assay at deep level. Per the original data handling: Junction-only sequences without quality scores were provided by ImmunoSEQ, so filtering was different. The method was immunoSEQ multiplex PCR; TCRdb's version includes in-frame clones alone and lacks a portion of them. V, J and clone size are those of that table, while D and trimming were read from the DNA. The table has 530,000 or so clones, about 79% seen once. All donors qualified as healthy HIV-negative adults and had experienced no recent acute infections or vaccinations. There are 15 residues in the CDR3. The germline CDR1 and CDR2 sequences are LGHNA and YNFKEQ. V trimming: 1 base; J trimming: 5 bases; junction bases outside the gene matches: 3.

The V and J genes are TRBV4-2 and TRBJ2-1, with TRBD2 identical over 9 bases. Sequenced input: PBMCs. The receptor was derived from a woman aged 40 to 50 in good health. Some clones in this sample may be carry-over from other donors' samples. The CDR3 nucleotides read TGTGCCAGCAGCCAAGGACTAGCGGCCAACAATGAGCAGTTCTTC. It specifies CASSQGLAANNEQFF.